A selection of T cell receptor beta chains follows, all from one sample in a study of cytomegalovirus exposure and HLA in healthy donors. Using immunoSEQ multiplex PCR, the repertoire was profiled, and TCRdb retains in-frame clones only, with some absent. Of tens of thousands of clones listed, more than 60% were seen once; the top ten hold about a fifth. The specimen sequenced was PBMCs. These receptors were obtained from a man aged 45-65 years in good health and CMV-seropositive. Both conserved end residues are part of each CDR3. D genes are given only for firm matches. Only some rows state a clone size, as once, few, many or a class for expanded clones.

TRBJ2-7,TRBD1,-,TRBV7-6,CASSSGTGYYEQYF,TGTGCCAGCAGCTCCGGGACAGGGTACTACGAGCAGTACTTC
TRBJ1-5,TRBD1,-,TRBV4-2,CASSQAGGQGNRQPQHF,TGTGCCAGCAGCCAAGCGGGGGGACAGGGGAACCGTCAGCCCCAGCATTTT
TRBJ2-3,TRBD2,few,TRBV7-7,CASSQWGGPTDTQYF,TGTGCCAGCAGTCAGTGGGGGGGTCCCACAGATACGCAGTATTTT
TRBJ1-3,-,-,TRBV30,CAWSLGHSGNTIYF,TGTGCCTGGAGTTTGGGACACTCTGGAAACACCATATATTTT
TRBJ2-5,TRBD1,-,TRBV5-4,CASSWGTGLQETQYF,TGTGCCAGCAGCTGGGGGACAGGACTCCAAGAGACCCAGTACTTC
TRBJ1-1,-,few,TRBV6-5,CASSPTRVTEAFF,TGTGCCAGCAGTCCGACCAGGGTCACTGAAGCTTTCTTT
TRBJ2-1,TRBD1,-,TRBV29-1,CSARTGASSYNEQFF,TGCAGCGCCCGAACAGGGGCCAGCTCCTACAATGAGCAGTTCTTC
TRBJ2-2,-,-,TRBV5-4,CASGGQNTGELFF,TGTGCCAGCGGTGGACAGAACACCGGGGAGCTGTTTTTT
TRBJ2-3,TRBD2,-,TRBV5-1,CASSLLAGEEDTQYF,TGCGCCAGCAGCTTGCTAGCGGGAGAGGAGGATACGCAGTATTTT
TRBJ2-5,-,-,TRBV12-5,CASGGPGETQYF,TGTGCTAGTGGTGGGCCGGGGGAGACCCAGTACTTC
TRBJ2-7,TRBD1,-,TRBV6-5,CASSPGTGGREQYF,TGTGCCAGCAGCCCAGGGACAGGGGGACGCGAGCAGTACTTC
TRBJ2-7,TRBD1,few,TRBV6-1,CASSAGTGGVYEQYF,TGTGCCAGCAGCGCCGGGACAGGGGGCGTCTACGAGCAGTACTTC
TRBJ2-7,TRBD1,-,TRBV28,CASSSLGGASYEQYF,TGTGCCAGCAGTTCCCTAGGGGGCGCGTCCTACGAGCAGTACTTC
TRBJ1-1,TRBD1,-,TRBV12-5,CASGLGQGVTTEAFF,TGTGCTAGTGGTTTGGGACAGGGCGTGACCACTGAAGCTTTCTTT
TRBJ1-2,-,-,TRBV9,CASSPRQDFYGYTF,TGTGCCAGCAGCCCCAGACAGGATTTCTATGGCTACACCTTC
TRBJ2-7,TRBD2,-,TRBV5-6,CASAPRVSGTQYF,TGTGCCAGCGCCCCGAGGGTTAGCGGGACGCAGTACTTC
TRBJ1-5,-,-,TRBV6-6,CASSGLESNQPQHF,TGTGCCAGCAGTGGGCTTGAGAGCAATCAGCCCCAGCATTTT
TRBJ2-3,TRBD2,-,TRBV18,CASSPTTSGADTQYF,TGTGCCAGCTCACCAACGACTAGCGGGGCAGATACGCAGTATTTT
TRBJ2-5,-,-,TRBV5-1,CASSFQGTPETQYF,TGCGCCAGCAGCTTTCAGGGAACCCCAGAGACCCAGTACTTC
TRBJ2-7,-,-,TRBV28,CASNLAGQGSYEQYF,TGTGCCAGCAACCTGGCCGGGCAGGGTTCCTACGAGCAGTACTTC
TRBJ2-5,-,-,TRBV15,CATSRIDGSQETQYF,TGTGCCACCAGCAGAATAGACGGGAGCCAAGAGACCCAGTACTTC
TRBJ1-4,TRBD1,-,TRBV10-1,CASSQTGGNEKLFF,TGCGCCAGCAGCCAGACAGGGGGTAATGAAAAACTGTTTTTT
TRBJ2-5,TRBD2,-,TRBV7-2,CASRSSTSEETQYF,TGTGCCAGCAGAAGTAGCACTAGCGAAGAGACCCAGTACTTC
TRBJ1-2,-,-,TRBV27,CASSSGQTTIYGYTF,TGTGCCAGCAGCTCCGGACAGACCACGATCTATGGCTACACCTTC
TRBJ2-7,-,-,TRBV2,CASSELKYRSSYEQYF,TGTGCCAGCAGTGAATTGAAATACAGGAGCTCCTACGAGCAGTACTTC
TRBJ2-5,-,-,TRBV11-2,CASSLRGETQYF,TGTGCCAGCAGCTTAAGGGGAGAGACCCAGTACTTC
TRBJ2-7,TRBD1,-,TRBV28,CASSSTGQGLYEQYF,TGTGCCAGCAGTTCTACGGGACAGGGACTTTACGAGCAGTACTTC
TRBJ1-1,TRBD1,few,TRBV6-5,CASRRTGAVEAFF,TGTGCCAGCAGACGGACAGGGGCTGTTGAAGCTTTCTTT
TRBJ2-5,TRBD2,few,TRBV5-1,CASSLSQGGETQYF,TGCGCCAGCAGCTTGAGTCAGGGAGGGGAGACCCAGTACTTC